The sequence of this T cell receptor (beta chain) was determined in a study of shared clonotypes between healthy human individuals. Findings and limits, study-wide: Estimated clonotype richness was generally higher in naive than memory subsets. When compared with the clonotypes that were shared by all four sorted-subset donors, the non-shared clonotypes turned out to have lower generation probabilities.

Libraries were prepared by immunoSEQ multiplex PCR; TCRdb keeps only in-frame clonotypes and omits some of them. The sample has more than 500,000 clones; 90% to 95% are singletons. On this clone itself: Antigen: not known.

Selected positively for CCR7 and CD45RO-negative, naive CD8 cells excluded terminally differentiated effector memory CD45RA+ cells. This TCR derives from a woman aged 30 to 39 in good health. Sequencing was done on a sample of naive CD8+ T cells sorted from blood.

CDR3 amino acids: CASSQTGMNTEAFF. CDR3 sequence (DNA): TGTGCCAGCAGCCAGACAGGGATGAACACTGAAGCTTTCTTT. The chain links TRBV9 to TRBJ1-1, with TRBD1 matching 7 bases. This CDR3 region has 14 residues. The J segment lost 0 bases and the V segment lost 4 bases, leaving 3 bases of the junction unmatched. Germline-derived CDR1 and CDR2 are SGDLS and YYNGEE.